Listed below are T cell receptor beta chains from one sample, sequenced in a study of CD8 T cells in ankylosing spondylitis. TCRdb called the 5' RACE reads again in MiXCR, with one record for every CDR3 protein. This sample yields some 450,000 distinct CDR3 sequences, of which over 15% are seen a single time; over 1% belongs to the top ten. Sequencing input: blood, either unsorted or a sorted T cell fraction (not recorded which). The receptor set was obtained from a male donor with ankylosing spondylitis. The CDR3 runs from the conserved cysteine through the conserved F or W. D genes are given only for firm matches. For some rows the clone size is stated as once, few or many, or as a class when expanded; others skip it.

clone size	D gene	J gene	V gene	CDR3 protein
.	TRBD2	TRBJ2-1	TRBV3-1	CASSRLLAGINEQFF
once	TRBD1	TRBJ2-7	TRBV7-9	CASSPLAWTGFDEQYF
.	.	TRBJ2-2	TRBV4-2	CASSQGFSANTGELFF
many	.	TRBJ2-5	TRBV15	CATSRGDTNTETQYF
few	.	TRBJ2-3	TRBV2	CASSERPTDTDTQYF
few	TRBD1	TRBJ1-1	TRBV5-4	CASSYFLTGTRLTEAFF
.	.	TRBJ1-5	TRBV6-1	CASSLRRGRDQPQHF
once	TRBD1	TRBJ2-1	TRBV7-8	CASSLVGTANNEQFF
.	.	TRBJ1-2	TRBV27	CASSRGQSANYGYTF
.	.	TRBJ2-7	TRBV6-9	CAPPEGATYEQYF
few	TRBD1	TRBJ2-7	TRBV7-2	CASSRWGQGKHEQYF
.	TRBD1	TRBJ1-5	TRBV20-1	CSASWDRGPQPQHF
.	.	TRBJ1-1	TRBV6-6	CASLANRDTEAFF
few	.	TRBJ2-3	TRBV18	CASSPPGRTDTQYF
once	.	TRBJ2-3	TRBV20-1	CSARFWLATDTQYF
few	TRBD2	TRBJ2-1	TRBV7-3	CASSASGKADEQFF
.	.	TRBJ1-2	TRBV6-5	CASSYREINYGYTF
many	.	TRBJ2-1	TRBV5-5	CASSPFRGGNEQFF
.	.	TRBJ1-5	TRBV20-1	CSASTGGRSNQPQHF
.	TRBD2	TRBJ2-7	TRBV30	CAWNSGGSSYEQYF
few	.	TRBJ1-1	TRBV10-2	CASRTPVISGNTEAFF
once	TRBD2	TRBJ2-3	TRBV10-1	CATQYLRESRTDTQYF
.	.	TRBJ2-5	TRBV6-1	CASSQGFGGSQETQYF
many	TRBD2	TRBJ2-2	TRBV6-5	CASSLSGALNTGELFF
.	TRBD2	TRBJ2-2	TRBV5-1	CASSVAGMNTGELFF
few	TRBD2	TRBJ2-1	TRBV3-1	CASNPGTSGDNEQFF
few	TRBD1	TRBJ1-2	TRBV28	CASLQGGEGYYGYTF
few	.	TRBJ1-4	TRBV12-3/TRBV12-4	CASSPGSTDNEKLFF
.	.	TRBJ2-1	TRBV24-1	CATWGSDEQFF
.	.	TRBJ2-4	TRBV6-5	CASSYNLLAKNIQYF
.	TRBD1	TRBJ1-2	TRBV5-1	CASSLAAGQGVRGYTF
.	TRBD2	TRBJ2-7	TRBV11-2	CASTPSAGASYEQYF